These 15 T cell receptor beta chains were sequenced from one sample in a study of shared clonotypes between healthy human individuals. Using immunoSEQ multiplex PCR, the repertoire was profiled, and TCRdb retains in-frame clones only, with some absent. Found here are about 490,000 clones, 65% to 80% of them singletons; the top ten hold 9.5% to 15%. The sample consisted of PBMCs. These receptors all come from a woman aged 40 to 50 in good health. Some clones in this sample may be carry-over from other donors' samples.

This clone was seen a few times. V is TRBV7-2 and J is TRBJ1-2; weak D call: TRBD1 (6 bases). The germline CDR1 and CDR2 sequences are SGHTA and FQGNSA. The CDR3 length is 15 residues. Trimming took off 5 bases at V and 6 bases at J, with 19 bases between the two ends. The CDR3 sequence: CASSPASRGADGYTF. CDR3 in DNA: TGTGCCAGCAGCCCAGCTTCCAGGGGCGCGGATGGCTACACCTTC. Full variable domain (rest looked up from reference TRBV7-2 and TRBJ1-2): GAGVSQSPSNKVTEKGKDVELRCDPISGHTALYWYRQSLGQGLEFLIYFQGNSAPDKSGLPSDRFSAERTGGSVSTLTIQRTQQEDSAVYLCASSPASRGADGYTFGSGTRLTVV.

The rearrangement uses TRBV7-2 and TRBJ2-1; 10 positions match TRBD2. This CDR3 is 13 amino acids long. V lost 7 bases to trimming and J lost 15 bases; unmatched junction nucleotides: 12. From germline, CDR1 is SGHTA and CDR2 FQGNSA. The CDR3 loop reads CASTPGRSGRVFF. CDR3 nucleotide sequence: TGTGCCAGCACCCCAGGAAGGAGCGGGAGGGTGTTCTTC. The variable domain in full, with the rest retrieved from reference TRBV7-2 and TRBJ2-1, is GAGVSQSPSNKVTEKGKDVELRCDPISGHTALYWYRQSLGQGLEFLIYFQGNSAPDKSGLPSDRFSAERTGGSVSTLTIQRTQQEDSAVYLCASTPGRSGRVFFGPGTRLTVL.

A note on this clone: Relative to the germline gene, one junction end is altered; a read error may explain this. Other DNA sequences of this sample code for an identical CDR3. CDR3 DNA: TGTGCCAGCAGCCCCGGCTCGGCGGGAGCACTAGATTTT. It yields the protein CASSPGSAGALDF. The chain has TRBV7-3 and TRBJ2-3; 7 nucleotides agree with TRBD2. Germline lookup yields CDR1 SGHTA and CDR2 FQGTGA. The length of the CDR3 is 13 residues.

This clone was observed once. CDR3 DNA: TGTGCCAGCAGCTATGGGGCTAGCGGGAGTTACGAGCAGTACTTC. Its protein is CASSYGASGSYEQYF. This sequence joins TRBV7-8 and TRBJ2-7, with TRBD2 matching over 10 bases. Germline V gene lookup returns CDR1 SGHVS and CDR2 FQNEAQ. The CDR3 contains 15 residues. With V trimmed by 4 bases and J by 4 bases, 7 bases remained unmatched.

This clone was seen only a few times. CDR3 loop: CASSRVLGDEKLFF. DNA for the CDR3: TGTGCCAGCAGCCGGGTCCTCGGGGATGAAAAACTGTTTTTT. The gene calls are TRBV7-2 and TRBJ1-4, with unresolved D. The germline gives CDR1 SGHTA, CDR2 FQGNSA. CDR3 size: 14 residues. Trimming left V 5 bases short and J 6 bases short, with 13 bases between.

This chain joins TRBV2 and TRBJ2-7, with D possibly being TRBD2 (5 bases). CDR3 length: 11 amino acids. V shed 6 bases and J shed 6 bases, with 9 bases lying between them. The germline gives CDR1 SNHLY, CDR2 FYNNEI. The CDR3 spells CASRWAGEQYF. CDR3 nucleotides: TGTGCCAGCAGGTGGGCGGGCGAGCAGTACTTC.

This clone was observed a handful of times. The rearrangement uses TRBV9 and TRBJ2-7, with unresolved D. The germline V gene encodes CDR1 SGDLS and CDR2 YYNGEE. V dropped 0 bases and J dropped 5 bases, with 12 bases sitting between them. The CDR3 length is 14 residues. CDR3: CASSVATRGDEQYF. For the CDR3, the DNA is TGTGCCAGCAGCGTAGCTACGCGAGGAGACGAGCAGTACTTC.

The rearrangement joins TRBV29-1 to TRBJ2-1; 13 nucleotides line up with TRBD2. This CDR3 comprises 13 residues. CDR1 is SQVTM, CDR2 ANQGSEA, per germline. The V gene end was trimmed by 6 bases and the J gene end by 7 bases; junction bases not matched to a gene: 3. Here the CDR3 reads CSVRTSGRNEQFF. CDR3 coding DNA: TGCAGCGTAAGGACTAGCGGGAGAAATGAGCAGTTCTTC.

The chain uses TRBV2 and TRBJ2-3; 8 bases map to TRBD1. The junction had 1 base not matched to a gene; V was cut back by 7 bases and J by 1 base. The CDR3 is 13 residues long. Per germline, CDR1 SNHLY and CDR2 FYNNEI. CDR3 nucleotides: TGTGCCAGCATGACAGGGGGCACAGATACGCAGTATTTT. This translates into CASMTGGTDTQYF.

This clone was picked up a small number of times. This chain joins TRBV6-5 and TRBJ2-1; D might be TRBD2 (6 bases). The length of the CDR3 is 13 residues. The V gene's germline CDR1 is MNHEY and CDR2 SVGAGI. V gave up 10 bases and J gave up 3 bases, with 13 bases separating them. Here the CDR3 reads CATRRAYYNEQFF. DNA for the CDR3: TGTGCCACCAGGAGGGCTTACTACAATGAGCAGTTCTTC.

The chain recombines TRBV7-2 with TRBJ1-1, with unresolved D. Germline V gene lookup returns CDR1 SGHTA and CDR2 FQGNSA. Trimming removed 1 base at V and 4 bases at J, with 13 bases between. This CDR3 region has 15 residues. CDR3 DNA sequence: TGTGCCAGCAGCTTAGGACTCGGGCGGGCCACTGAAGCTTTCTTT. Protein product: CASSLGLGRATEAFF.

The chain is built from TRBV9 and TRBJ1-1; 8 bases align to TRBD1. V shed 4 bases and J 3 bases; nucleotides not matched to a gene: 8. CDR1 is SGDLS and CDR2 is YYNGEE in the germline V gene. The CDR3 consists of 15 residues. CDR3 sequence reads: CASSPPRGLDTEAFF. The CDR3 nucleotides are TGTGCCAGCAGCCCCCCCAGGGGGCTGGACACTGAAGCTTTCTTT.

This clone was found once. The V gene is TRBV7-2, the J gene TRBJ2-7; 12 bases are shared with TRBD2. The CDR3 has 16 residues. The V gene's germline CDR1 is SGHTA and CDR2 FQGNSA. V was pared by 5 bases and J by 6 bases, with 11 bases of the junction left unmatched. The CDR3 sequence is CASSTRASGRAAEQYF. Written as DNA, the CDR3 is TGTGCCAGCAGCACCCGGGCTAGCGGGAGGGCCGCCGAGCAGTACTTC.

The chain recombines TRBV6-6 with TRBJ1-1; no definite D call. The CDR3 contains 12 residues. Germline values: CDR1 MNHNY, CDR2 SVGAGI (reference sequence). V lost 3 bases and J lost 10, with 12 bases in between. The DNA for the CDR3 is TGTGCCAGCAGTTATATGTCAGTCCGAGCTTTCTTT. Translating it yields CASSYMSVRAFF.

There are a few counts of this clone. This chain uses TRBV7-2 with TRBJ2-3, with TRBD2 identical over 8 bases. Germline lookup yields CDR1 SGHTA and CDR2 FQGNSA. V gave up 5 bases and J gave up 4 bases; unmatched junction bases: 8. The CDR3 covers 15 residues. The CDR3 here is CASSPRAGGADTQYF. CDR3 nucleotide sequence: TGTGCCAGCAGCCCGCGGGCGGGAGGCGCAGATACGCAGTATTTT.